The sequence of this T cell receptor (beta chain) was determined in a study of blood T cells in healthy people across ages. The study's findings and limits: Since the PBMCs were unsorted, naive and antigen-experienced cells could not be conclusively compared. The percentage of naive T cells correlated strongly with TCR beta diversity.

As to this clonotype: Its specificity is not known.

V lost 3 bases to trimming and J lost 7 bases, with 9 bases between them. CDR3 length equals 12 residues. CDR1 is SGDLS, CDR2 YYNGEE, per germline. Healthy Caucasians from Russia aged roughly 6 to 95 served as donors. Peripheral blood was drawn, 7.5 to 10 milliliters per donor. A second roughly 7 to 11 cycle PCR used barcoded and J-beta primers. TCRdb reprocessed the 5' RACE reads with MiXCR, giving one entry per CDR3 protein. The sample has about 680,000 distinct CDR3 sequences; 45% to 50% are singletons. The receptor's source is a woman aged 55 to 70 in good health. This chain uses TRBV9 with TRBJ2-3, with D possibly TRBD1 on 5 matching bases. The sample taken for sequencing was blood. CDR3 residues: CASSARQNTQYF. Written as DNA, the CDR3 is TGTGCCAGCAGCGCGAGACAGAATACGCAGTATTTT.